This T cell receptor (beta chain) was captured by sequencing in a study of T-cell reconstitution after alpha-beta-depleted transplantation in children. Library preparation (for TCRbeta) was performed with unique molecular identifiers. MiXCR was run by TCRdb on the PCR reads, yielding one entry per CDR3 protein. The table includes some 350,000 distinct CDR3 sequences, around 10% detected once. The germline V gene encodes CDR1 SGHTA and CDR2 FQGNSA. This CDR3 comprises 17 residues. V was pared by 5 bases and J by 0 bases, with 6 bases of the junction left unmatched. The chain carries TRBV7-2 and TRBJ2-2; 10 bases fit TRBD2. This clonotype was obtained from a human donor who donated a stem cell graft to a child with acute lymphoblastic leukemia. The material sequenced was PBMCs from the stem cell graft donor, taken from the stem cell graft. CDR3: CASSPALAGANTGELFF. For the CDR3, the DNA is TGTGCCAGCAGCCCTGCGCTAGCGGGGGCGAACACCGGGGAGCTGTTTTTT.